Sequencing of this TCR beta chain was carried out in a study of blood T cells in healthy people across ages. V shed 6 bases, J shed 0 bases, and the junction held 5 bases outside the gene matches. The CDR3 spans 15 residues. Next came a second PCR, run for about 6 to 11 cycles, which used a sample-barcoded 5' primer along with a J-beta primer mix. TCRdb used MiXCR to reprocess the 5' RACE reads, holding one entry per CDR3 protein. The sample consists of some 1.5 million distinct CDR3 sequences, under 30% of them appearing once. As concerns this clonotype: Its antigen is currently unknown.

Study-level results: As age increased, TCR beta diversity per million T cells fell in a roughly linear fashion.

This clonotype was obtained from a woman aged 25 to 39 in good health. V and J are TRBV12-3 or TRBV12-4 and TRBJ2-7; 10 nucleotides agree with TRBD2. The specimen sequenced was blood. As DNA, the CDR3 is TGTGCCAGCAGCCGGGGACTAGCGTACTCCTACGAGCAGTACTTC. Protein: CASSRGLAYSYEQYF.